The 18 T cell receptor beta chains given below trace back to one sample, sequenced in a study of cytomegalovirus exposure and HLA in healthy donors. The PCR used 60 Vbeta and 13 Jbeta primers. Assay used: immunoSEQ multiplex PCR; TCRdb lists only in-frame clones, some missing. The sample lists roughly 98,000 clones, approximately 72% seen once, with 9.5% to 13% in the top ten. Material for sequencing was PBMCs. The receptors come from a man aged 18 to 30 in good health and CMV-seropositive.

The chain has TRBV5-6 and TRBJ2-1; possible D gene TRBD2, 5 bases. Germline V gene lookup returns CDR1 SGHDT and CDR2 YYEEEE. There are 14 residues in the CDR3. V shed 1 base and J shed 4 bases, with 9 bases lying between them. CDR3 residues: CASSLTRRYNEQFF. CDR3 nucleotide sequence: TGTGCCAGCAGCTTGACCCGGAGGTACAATGAGCAGTTCTTC.

The V gene is TRBV4-2, the J gene TRBJ1-6; possibly TRBD1 for D (5 bases). Trimming removed 0 bases at V and 9 bases at J, with 12 bases between. This CDR3 is built from 15 residues. Germline CDR1 is LGHNA and CDR2 is YNFKEQ. In nucleotides, the CDR3 is TGTGCCAGCAGCCAAGAGCGGGGGTCGGGTTCACCCCTCCACTTT. Translating gives CASSQERGSGSPLHF.

The chain has TRBV7-3 and TRBJ1-2; D is uncertain. CDR3 size: 14 residues. The ends were cut back, 0 bases at V and 2 bases at J, with 7 bases in the middle. In germline, CDR1 is SGHTA, CDR2 FQGTGA. CDR3 coding DNA: TGTGCCAGCAGCTTAACGTCAGCGAACTATGGCTACACCTTC. This codes for CASSLTSANYGYTF.

Only a few counts were recorded for this clone. The chain joins TRBV6-1 to TRBJ2-3; 7 nucleotides align to TRBD1. CDR1 is MNHNS, CDR2 SASEGT, per germline. This CDR3 contains 17 residues. The V and J ends lost 2 bases and 1 base, in that order; junction bases with no gene match: 9. CDR3 nucleotides: TGTGCCAGCAGTGAAAGAATTGTGGGACAGCGCACAGATACGCAGTATTTT. This encodes CASSERIVGQRTDTQYF.

In this sample, this clone turned up a few times. The chain combines TRBV6-5 with TRBJ2-7; possible D gene TRBD2, 5 bases. V was cut by 11 bases and J by 4 bases, with 18 bases left in between. The length of the CDR3 is 13 residues. Germline CDR1 and CDR2: MNHEY and SVGAGI. CDR3 bases: TGTGCCGCGGGCGGAGAGGTCGGGTACGAGCAGTACTTC. Translating gives CAAGGEVGYEQYF.

J is TRBJ1-2 and V is TRBV4-2; perhaps TRBD1 as D (5 bases). The V gene lost 1 base and the J gene lost 8 bases, with 14 bases spanning the gap. The germline CDR1 and CDR2 sequences are LGHNA and YNFKEQ. The CDR3 sequence is 14 residues long. The CDR3 sequence: CASSQGTVRQGYTF. The DNA of the CDR3 is TGTGCCAGCAGCCAAGGAACAGTCAGACAGGGCTACACCTTC.

The chain uses TRBV7-7 and TRBJ2-4, with D perhaps TRBD1 (6 bases). This CDR3 has 18 amino acids. The germline V gene has CDR1 SSHAT and CDR2 FNYEAQ (reference sequence). Trimming took off 5 bases at V and 1 base at J, with 21 bases between the two ends. The CDR3 reads CASSPPPDSPGAKNIQYF. Here the CDR3 DNA reads TGTGCCAGCAGCCCCCCCCCGGACAGCCCAGGGGCCAAAAACATTCAGTACTTC.

V and J are TRBV27 and TRBJ1-2; D might be TRBD1 (5 bases). The CDR3 is 12 residues long. The germline V gene has CDR1 MNHEY and CDR2 SMNVEV (reference sequence). V was trimmed by 2 bases and J by 6 bases, leaving 7 bases between them. DNA of the CDR3: TGTGCCAGCAGTTTAGGGGGGGATGGCTACACCTTC. Protein sequence: CASSLGGDGYTF.

This chain links TRBV4-1 with TRBJ2-7; 7 bases map to TRBD1. V lost 5 bases to trimming and J lost 3 bases; unmatched junction nucleotides: 10. This CDR3 contains 15 residues. Germline CDR1 reads MGHRA; CDR2 reads YSYEKL. The DNA for the CDR3 is TGCGCCAGCAGCGCTTTCCCTCGGGACAGCTACGAGCAGTACTTC. It specifies CASSAFPRDSYEQYF.

V usage is TRBV5-1 and J usage is TRBJ1-6; tentative D call: TRBD1 (5 bases). The V end lost 4 bases, the J end lost 8 bases, and 10 bases lay between the germline ends. The CDR3 runs 13 residues. CDR1 SGHRS and CDR2 YFSETQ come from the germline V gene. This CDR3 reads CASSRLRDSPLHF. The CDR3 region has the DNA TGCGCCAGCAGCCGCCTCAGGGATTCACCCCTCCACTTT.

V is TRBV11-3 and J is TRBJ2-2; no definite D call. The CDR3 loop spans 11 amino acids. V lost 5 bases and J 9 bases, leaving 7 bases between the germline ends. Per germline, CDR1 SGHNT and CDR2 YENEEA. The DNA for the CDR3 is TGTGCCAGCAGCAATTCCTGGGAGCTGTTTTTT. It codes for CASSNSWELFF. The whole variable domain, filled in from reference TRBV11-3 and TRBJ2-2, reads EAGVVQSPRYKIIEKKQPVAFWCNPISGHNTLYWYLQNLGQGPELLIRYENEEAVDDSQLPKDRFSAERLKGVDSTLKIQPAELGDSAVYLCASSNSWELFFGEGSRLTVL.

The V gene is TRBV6-1, the J gene TRBJ1-3; D possibly corresponds to TRBD1 (5 bases). CDR3 size: 14 residues. V lost 8 bases and J 0 bases, leaving 11 bases between the germline ends. CDR1 is MNHNS and CDR2 is SASEGT in the germline V gene. The CDR3 protein is CASLRGPSGNTIYF. CDR3 coding DNA: TGTGCCAGCCTGCGGGGACCCTCTGGAAACACCATATATTTT.

The CDR3 DNA is TGTGCCAGCAGTTCCTCGACTAGCGGGGGTAGGGATACGCAGTATTTT. It is translated as CASSSSTSGGRDTQYF. The chain links TRBV28 to TRBJ2-3, with 12 bases matching TRBD2. Losses at the gene ends were 4 bases for V and 6 bases for J; bases not matched to a gene: 8. CDR3 size: 16 residues. From germline, CDR1 is MDHEN and CDR2 SYDVKM. Variable domain in full (rest from reference TRBV28 and TRBJ2-3): DVKVTQSSRYLVKRTGEKVFLECVQDMDHENMFWYRQDPGLGLRLIYFSYDVKMKEKGDIPEGYSVSREKKERFSLILESASTNQTSMYLCASSSSTSGGRDTQYFGPGTRLTVL.

This clone was found once. The chain uses TRBV19 and TRBJ1-1; D call uncertain. This CDR3 comprises 12 residues. Germline CDR1 is LNHDA and CDR2 is SQIVND (reference sequence). Trimming cost V 10 bases and J 1 base, with 10 bases left between them. This CDR3 is CATYSRNTEAFF. CDR3 bases: TGTGCCACCTACTCAAGGAACACTGAAGCTTTCTTT.

Worth noting for this clone: This sample also contains other DNA sequences that code for the same CDR3. The chain has TRBV27 and TRBJ2-7; 7 nucleotides match TRBD1. Germline CDR1 and CDR2: MNHEY and SMNVEV (reference sequence). The V and J ends lost 6 bases and 3 bases, in that order; junction bases with no gene match: 5. The CDR3 has 13 amino acids. The CDR3 sequence is CASSLGQSYEQYF. The CDR3 bases are TGTGCCAGCAGCTTGGGACAGAGCTACGAGCAGTACTTC.

The CDR3, as DNA: TGCGCCAGCAGCTCACAGGGGGCCTACAATGAGCAGTTCTTC. Protein: CASSSQGAYNEQFF. The V and J genes are TRBV4-1 and TRBJ2-1; 8 nucleotides agree with TRBD1. The CDR3 covers 14 residues. J gave up 2 bases and V 5 bases, and 2 bases lay outside the gene matches. Germline CDR1 and CDR2: MGHRA and YSYEKL.

This chain links TRBV5-5 with TRBJ2-7; D is possibly TRBD2 (6 bases). The germline V gene encodes CDR1 SGHKS and CDR2 YYEKEE (reference sequence). Trimming left V 0 bases short and J 2 bases short, with 12 bases between. This CDR3 contains 15 residues. The CDR3 nucleotides are TGTGCCAGCAGCTTGGGGCGGGGAGCCCCCTACGAGCAGTACTTC. Translation gives CASSLGRGAPYEQYF.

This clone was picked up a small number of times. The chain recombines TRBV4-2 with TRBJ2-3; D perhaps matches TRBD2 (7 bases). The CDR3 loop spans 16 amino acids. The V and J ends lost 0 bases and 13 bases respectively, with 23 bases between them. Germline values: CDR1 LGHNA, CDR2 YNFKEQ. CDR3: CASSQDSVWGRREEYF. The CDR3 DNA is TGTGCCAGCAGCCAAGATTCGGTTTGGGGGCGCCGGGAGGAGTATTTT.